Following are 14 T cell receptor beta chains from one sample sequenced in a study of cytomegalovirus exposure and HLA in healthy donors. The PCR employed 60 Vbeta primers together with 13 Jbeta primers. Produced via immunoSEQ multiplex PCR; TCRdb's table is partial and in-frame only. Altogether 90,000 to 120,000 clones are present, over 65% being singletons, with the ten largest covering around 15%. Material for sequencing was PBMCs. The receptors here all came from a woman between 40 and 55 years old in good health and CMV-seropositive.

The chain combines TRBV5-1 with TRBJ1-5; TRBD1 agrees at 10 bases. This CDR3 is built from 15 residues. Trimming took 0 bases from V and 7 from J; bases not matched to a gene: 4. Germline V gives CDR1 SGHRS, CDR2 YFSETQ. The CDR3 is CASSLGQGASQPQHF. For the CDR3, the DNA is TGCGCCAGCAGCTTGGGACAGGGGGCATCGCAGCCCCAGCATTTT.

This chain links TRBV5-1 with TRBJ1-2, with TRBD1 matching 7 bases. The CDR3 length is 13 residues. Germline-derived CDR1 and CDR2 are SGHRS and YFSETQ. V was pared by 8 bases and J by 8 bases, with 12 bases of the junction left unmatched. The CDR3 DNA reads as TGCGCCAGTACCCTCTTGACAGGGAACGGCTACACCTTC. Its translation: CASTLLTGNGYTF.

The rearrangement joins TRBV10-3 to TRBJ2-5; the match to TRBD1 covers 10 bases. The ends lost 6 bases at V and 5 bases at J; junction bases unmatched: 6. This CDR3 is 14 amino acids long. Germline CDR1 reads ENHRY; CDR2 reads SYGVKD. CDR3 protein: CAISRTGGVETQYF. The CDR3 coding sequence is TGTGCCATCAGCCGGACAGGGGGAGTTGAGACCCAGTACTTC.

V is TRBV7-6 and J is TRBJ1-5; maybe TRBD1 (5 bases). V gave up 1 base and J gave up 4 bases, with 5 bases separating them. Per germline, CDR1 SGHVS and CDR2 FNYEAQ. The CDR3 is 13 residues long. CDR3 nucleotides: TGTGCCAGCAGCTTAGGACAGAATCAGCCCCAGCATTTT. Translated, it gives CASSLGQNQPQHF.

V is TRBV10-2 and J is TRBJ1-4, with 9 bases that match TRBD1. The germline V gene encodes CDR1 WSHSY and CDR2 SAAADI. The CDR3 spans 14 residues. V shed 8 bases and J 5 bases; nucleotides not matched to a gene: 6. The CDR3 loop reads CASSDRGGNEKLFF. The CDR3 bases are TGCGCCAGCTCGGACAGGGGAGGAAATGAAAAACTGTTTTTT.

V gene TRBV4-3 combines with J gene TRBJ2-2; TRBD2 matches 7 bases. Per germline, CDR1 LGHNA and CDR2 YSLEER. Unmatched junction bases numbered 18, after V lost 1 base and J lost 1 base. The CDR3 has 21 amino acids. The CDR3 loop is CASSQVSSGEWRPKNTGELFF. The CDR3 bases are TGCGCCAGCAGCCAAGTCTCTAGCGGCGAATGGAGACCTAAGAACACCGGGGAGCTGTTTTTT.

The rearrangement uses TRBV7-9 and TRBJ1-1; D not certain. This CDR3 contains 13 residues. V was cut by 1 base and J by 4 bases, with 7 bases left in between. Germline CDR1 and CDR2: SEHNR and FQNEAQ (reference sequence). The CDR3 region has the DNA TGTGCCAGCAGCTTAGGAGGCCTCACTGAAGCTTTCTTT. Translation: CASSLGGLTEAFF.

CDR3 amino acids: CASSQDPTGTAYNEQFF. The DNA of the CDR3 is TGCGCCAGCAGCCAAGATCCCACCGGGACAGCCTACAATGAGCAGTTCTTC. The chain links TRBV4-3 to TRBJ2-1, with 7 bases fitting TRBD1. The V segment lost 0 bases and the J segment 2 bases; nucleotides outside the gene matches: 7. Looked up from germline, CDR1 is LGHNA and CDR2 is YSLEER. This CDR3 spans 17 amino acids.

The CDR3: CASSTSPAETQYF. In DNA, the CDR3 is TGTGCCAGCAGCACCTCCCCTGCGGAGACCCAGTACTTC. The rearrangement joins TRBV7-3 to TRBJ2-5, with D unresolved. This CDR3 has 13 residues. V was trimmed by 5 bases and J by 5 bases, leaving 12 bases between them. Germline-derived CDR1 and CDR2 are SGHTA and FQGTGA.

This sequence joins TRBV15 and TRBJ1-2; 8 bases align to TRBD1. The germline V gene encodes CDR1 LNHNV and CDR2 YYDKDF (reference sequence). CDR3 length equals 12 residues. V gave up 6 bases and J gave up 6 bases; unmatched junction bases: 3. CDR3 protein: CATSPTGDGYTF. Here the CDR3 DNA reads TGTGCCACCAGTCCGACAGGGGATGGCTACACCTTC.

This clone was counted a single time. The chain joins TRBV11-1 to TRBJ2-1, with 14 bases aligning to TRBD2. The CDR3 covers 15 residues. Germline V lookup: CDR1 SGHAT, CDR2 FQDESV (reference sequence). The junction had 6 bases not matched to a gene; V was cut back by 10 bases and J by 4 bases. DNA for the CDR3: TGTGCCACGGAGGGACTAGCGGGAGCGTACAATGAGCAGTTCTTC. Translation gives CATEGLAGAYNEQFF.

This rearrangement joins TRBV5-4 to TRBJ2-3; D is uncertain. Germline values: CDR1 SGHNT, CDR2 YYREEE (reference sequence). The CDR3 extends over 13 amino acids. Trimming removed 3 bases at V and 0 bases at J, with 5 bases between. The CDR3 DNA sequence: TGTGCCAGCAGCTACTCTAGCACAGATACGCAGTATTTT. This translates into CASSYSSTDTQYF. The full variable domain, completed using reference TRBV5-4 and TRBJ2-3, is ETGVTQSPTHLIKTRGQQVTLRCSSQSGHNTVSWYQQALGQGPQFIFQYYREEENGRGNFPPRFSGLQFPNYSSELNVNALELDDSALYLCASSYSSTDTQYFGPGTRLTVL.

The chain employs TRBV25-1 and TRBJ1-2; 7 nucleotides agree with TRBD1. The CDR3 has 15 amino acids. J was trimmed by 1 base and V by 3 bases; bases with no gene match: 5. Per germline, CDR1 MGHDK and CDR2 SYGVNS. The CDR3 loop is CASSEGGQNNYGYTF. Written as DNA, the CDR3 is TGTGCCAGCAGTGAGGGGGGACAGAATAACTATGGCTACACCTTC.

As for this clone: Other DNA sequences in the sample encode the same CDR3. This sequence joins TRBV29-1 and TRBJ1-1, with a tentative D call TRBD1 (6 bases). Germline CDR1 SQVTM, CDR2 ANQGSEA. V dropped 3 bases and J dropped 2 bases, with 10 bases sitting between them. The CDR3 consists of 13 residues. This CDR3 is CSVEGTLNTEAFF. CDR3 coding DNA: TGCAGCGTTGAGGGGACACTAAACACTGAAGCTTTCTTT.